This TCR beta chain is drawn from a study of long-term antiretroviral therapy in people with HIV (dated by TCRdb to the early 2020s). A note on the overall study: The earliest samples were collected roughly a decade before the 2015 WHO recommendation for immediate ART, at a time when ART was usually postponed until CD4 counts fell. This retrospective serial study examined whether starting ART and sustained HIV suppression were associated with changes in the composition and diversity of the TRB repertoire in peripheral blood. A total of 150 to 200 cryopreserved PBMC samples came from 30 adults with confirmed HIV infection and were collected serially over a mean of roughly 6 years (range 1-12). About 35% of the 30 participants with HIV were female. No cross-contamination during QIAcube processing turned up in test extractions that ran a monoclonal T-cell line alongside some 34 polyclonal samples.

Details on this clone: Its antigen remains undetermined. No much larger clone is present one base from it, and per-base qualities are unavailable.

The CDR3, cysteine through phenylalanine, is 15 amino acids long. CDR3 DNA is the only sequence kept; it has 45 bases, read in frame from the first base. Based on the germline V gene, the CDR1 and CDR2 sequences are SGDLS and YYNGEE. Compared with germline, V lacks 4 bases and J lacks 1 base; bases without a gene match: 4. To be included, a participant needed at least one PBMC sample from before ART initiation plus at least two post-ART samples. Every participant with HIV received treatment in the United States of America. Before DNA extraction, cryopreserved samples containing roughly 0.9-10 million PBMC were thawed and washed. At the time of the earliest PBMC sample, participants with HIV were aged between roughly 20 and 54 years. Each participant contributed PBMC samples from 1-4 timepoints before ART initiation and 2-8 timepoints after ART initiation, with a median of 7 samples. For every participant, serial HIV viral load, CD4+ T-cell count, ART history and demographic data were obtained. Using a Qiagen kit on a QIAcube, genomic DNA was extracted from unsorted PBMC, with samples processed in batches of 12.

Results the study describes overall, beyond this receptor: Starting ART was linked to a significant rise in TRB diversity, yet even with long-term ART the diversity remained significantly lower than in transplant donor controls. Because cell numbers in pre-ART samples were limited, unsorted PBMC were profiled instead of sorted CD4+ and CD8+ T cells. Owing to limited PBMC availability, only the TCR beta chain was sequenced, without alpha chain pairing. Inferences about post-ART repertoire changes were limited because no data were available on ART adherence, viral resistance or therapy changes. HIV repertoires had narrower CDR3 length ranges than controls, and the network structure suggested an antigen-experienced repertoire that shifted only slightly toward naive after ART. The samples span the years 2004 to 2017, and the ART regimens used at that time may not be as effective as current regimens. The repertoire was dominated across all time points by expanded TRB clones identified before ART initiation, although this dominance was seen to fluctuate and to decrease in many PLHIV after ART.

The immunoSEQ hsTCRB v3.0 assay was used at survey level resolution for TRB variable region sequencing. A depth of roughly 35,000-55,000 T-cell genomes per sample was targeted for TRB sequencing. Pooled TRB libraries were sequenced on an Illumina MiSeq with a v3 150-cycle kit. The authors' pipeline ran thus. Repertoire analysis was performed in R inside a reproducible Nextflow workflow that covered QC, data transformation and analysis. Custom analyses were implemented in LymphoSeq2, an R package for AIRR-Seq data exploration. A few samples that produced fewer than 5000 total TRB sequences were removed, so some 190 HIV repertoires were analyzed. Among the 188 retained HIV repertoires, 55 to 60 were collected before ART initiation and 120 to 130 were collected after ART initiation. Each repertoire was downsampled to 5000 TRB nucleotide sequences, and summary statistics were averaged across 100 downsampling iterations. The analysis kept only TRB sequences whose CDR3 regions were at least seven amino acids long. Diversity was assessed using a clonality score derived from Shannon entropy and using the Gini coefficient. In the repertoire networks, any two of the top 5000 CDR3 amino acid sequences were connected whenever the two sequences differed by an edit distance of one. Antigen specificity groups and MHC restriction were predicted for TRB CDR3 amino acid sequences with GLIPH2. To flag known CMV, EBV, HIV or tissue antigen associations, CDR3 amino acid sequences were matched against VDJdb and McPAS-TCR. Pre-ART, post-ART and control groups were compared with Wilcoxon signed-rank tests and Holm-Bonferroni correction. The immuneACCESS repertoire file appears here via TCRdb, limited to in-frame rearrangements. These files lack a portion of the clones; in checked studies, under half of the deficit traces to unresolved V genes, and the cause of the others is not known. V and J calls and clone size come straight from that table; D and trimming were deduced from the DNA. Recorded for this sample are under 20,000 clones; roughly 80% of them occurred a single time. Of the sample, about a tenth is held by the ten largest clones.

This material consisted of unsorted PBMCs, taken 2.3 years after starting antiretroviral therapy. The chain is made from TRBV9 and TRBJ2-3; 9 middle bases align to TRBD1. The clonotype was recovered from a woman in her 40s with HIV. The encoded CDR3 is CASSIRTGGTDTQYF. The nucleotide sequence reads as follows: TGTGCCAGCAGCATCCGGACAGGGGGCACAGATACGCAGTATTTT.